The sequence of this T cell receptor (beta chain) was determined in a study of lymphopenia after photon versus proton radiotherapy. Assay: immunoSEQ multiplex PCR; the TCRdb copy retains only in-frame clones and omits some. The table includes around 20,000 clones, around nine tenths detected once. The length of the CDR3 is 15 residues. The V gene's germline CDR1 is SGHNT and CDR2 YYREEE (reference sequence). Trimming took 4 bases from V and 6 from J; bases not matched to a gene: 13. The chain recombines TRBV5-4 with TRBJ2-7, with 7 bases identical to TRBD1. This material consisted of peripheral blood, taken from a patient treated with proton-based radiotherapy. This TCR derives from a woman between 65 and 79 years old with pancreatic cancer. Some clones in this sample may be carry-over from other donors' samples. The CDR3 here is CASSKMTGLRFEQYF. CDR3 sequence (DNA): TGTGCCAGCAGCAAAATGACAGGGCTACGGTTCGAGCAGTACTTC.